The present entry profiles one T cell receptor beta chain with its context. Its target is not known. This CDR3 contains 15 residues. J lost 4 bases, V lost 4 bases, and 6 bases had no gene match. The germline CDR1 and CDR2 sequences are LGHDT and YNNKEL (reference sequence). This sample is part of a study of T cell responses to AZD1222 COVID-19 vaccine. Overall study findings and caveats: Mostly white British, mostly female donors; authors suggested clonal diversity may be underestimated.

Clones were sequenced by immunoSEQ multiplex PCR, and TCRdb holds only the in-frame ones, with some missing. The data hold tens of thousands of clones, with more than 80% observed a single time. The chain couples TRBV3-1 (or the pseudogene TRBV3-2) to TRBJ2-1; 8 bases map to TRBD2. The specimen was peripheral blood, collected on day 0 of AZD1222 vaccination. This sequence originates from an adult in good health. In nucleotides, the CDR3 is TGTGCCAGCAGCCCAGCGGGAGTATCATACAATGAGCAGTTCTTC. Translated: CASSPAGVSYNEQFF.